The T cell receptor beta chain under discussion was sequenced for a study of beta chain features in type 1 diabetes. Study outcomes and limitations: Sampled from patients, naive, central memory and Treg TCRB repertoires appeared more similar than those sampled from healthy donors. Overrepresentation of cells with high TCR expression could result from cDNA sequencing.

There are a few counts of this clone. The antigen is undetermined. V lost 9 bases and J 5 bases, leaving 16 bases between the germline ends. CDR1 LNHDA and CDR2 SQIVND come from the germline V gene (reference sequence). The CDR3 length is 14 residues. Based on CD45RO/CCR7/CD25/CD127/CD95/CD27, CD4+ regulatory, stem cell-like memory, naive and central memory cells were sorted. Of the isolated RNA, all was reverse transcribed, and so the sequenced material was expressed TCRB transcripts. Generated by immunoSEQ multiplex PCR, the TCRdb table keeps only in-frame clones and is missing some. Among about 410,000 clones listed, 14% were seen once.

The sequenced sample consisted of naive CD4+ T cells from blood. The receptor comes from a man aged 25 to 45 in good health. The chain combines TRBV19 with TRBJ2-2; a weak D match, TRBD2 (5 bases). Written as DNA, the CDR3 is TGTGCCAGCGCCACGGGCAGACTAACCGGGGAGCTGTTTTTT. Amino acid sequence: CASATGRLTGELFF.